The 15 T cell receptor beta chains listed next were all sequenced from one sample in a study of beta chain features in type 1 diabetes. The study reverse transcribed the entire isolated RNA, so it sequenced expressed TCRB transcripts. Sequencing used immunoSEQ multiplex PCR; TCRdb keeps in-frame clones, though not all of them. The sample shows 300,000 to 350,000 clones, 12% to 15% of them seen only once. Sequenced material: central memory CD4+ T cells from blood. These receptors were taken from a man aged 25 to 40 in good health.

The chain is built from TRBV2 and TRBJ1-5; weak D call: TRBD1 (6 bases). The germline gives CDR1 SNHLY, CDR2 FYNNEI. With 6 bases removed from V and 6 bases from J, the gap between germline ends came to 15 bases. CDR3 length: 14 residues. CDR3 protein: CASRGTIGSQPQHF. DNA of the CDR3: TGTGCCAGCAGAGGGACAATCGGGAGTCAGCCCCAGCATTTT.

The V gene is TRBV5-5, the J gene TRBJ2-1; D assignment may be TRBD1 or TRBD2 (5 bases each). CDR3 length equals 13 residues. V lost 4 bases, J lost 4 bases, and 9 bases lay in between. Per the germline V gene, CDR1 is SGHKS and CDR2 is YYEKEE (reference sequence). In DNA, the CDR3 is TGTGCCAGCAGCCCGGGACGGTACAATGAGCAGTTCTTC. It specifies CASSPGRYNEQFF.

The V call is TRBV6-6, the J call TRBJ2-1, with 8 nucleotides matching TRBD1. Germline V gives CDR1 MNHNY, CDR2 SVGAGI (reference sequence). The CDR3 spans 15 residues. Trimming took 2 bases from V and 2 from J; bases not matched to a gene: 2. CDR3 DNA sequence: TGTGCCAGCAGTTACCAGGGACAGGCCTACAATGAGCAGTTCTTC. Translated, it gives CASSYQGQAYNEQFF.

In this sample, this clone turned up a few times. The chain combines TRBV5-1 with TRBJ2-1; D remains ambiguous. This CDR3 is built from 14 residues. Germline CDR1 SGHRS, CDR2 YFSETQ. The V end lost 2 bases, the J end lost 8 bases, and 14 bases lay between the germline ends. This CDR3 reads CASSFGQKVDEQFF. CDR3 DNA: TGCGCCAGCAGCTTCGGGCAGAAAGTGGATGAGCAGTTCTTC.

This clone was counted only a few times. The CDR3 DNA reads TGTGCCAGCAGCCACATCACAGATACGCAGTATTTT. It yields the protein CASSHITDTQYF. V usage is TRBV7-2 and J usage is TRBJ2-3; D not resolved. The CDR3 runs to 12 residues. CDR1 and CDR2 from the germline V gene are SGHTA and FQGNSA. Trimming took off 5 bases at V and 2 bases at J, with 5 bases between the two ends.

This clone was seen only a few times. The chain combines TRBV5-6 with TRBJ2-1; possible D gene TRBD1, 6 bases. Deletions cut 4 bases from V and 3 bases from J, with 14 bases between. Germline V lookup: CDR1 SGHDT, CDR2 YYEEEE. The CDR3 sequence is 15 residues long. CDR3: CASSPGQGNYNEQFF. CDR3 bases: TGTGCCAGCAGCCCGGGGCAGGGGAACTACAATGAGCAGTTCTTC. Full variable domain (rest looked up from reference TRBV5-6 and TRBJ2-1): DAGVTQSPTHLIKTRGQQVTLRCSPKSGHDTVSWYQQALGQGPQFIFQYYEEEERQRGNFPDRFSGHQFPNYSSELNVNALLLGDSALYLCASSPGQGNYNEQFFGPGTRLTVL.

The chain uses TRBV7-9 and TRBJ2-3; TRBD2 aligns across 7 bases. Trimming removed 1 base from V and 0 bases from J; junction bases left unmatched: 13. Germline CDR1 reads SEHNR; CDR2 reads FQNEAQ (reference sequence). CDR3 length: 19 amino acids. The CDR3 region has the DNA TGTGCCAGCAGCTTAGTGATGTCGGCTAGCGGTGCTAGCACAGATACGCAGTATTTT. Translation gives CASSLVMSASGASTDTQYF. Looking up the rest from reference TRBV7-9 and TRBJ2-3 gives the full variable domain: DTGVSQNPRHKITKRGQNVTFRCDPISEHNRLYWYRQTLGQGPEFLTYFQNEAQLEKSRLLSDRFSAERPKGSFSTLEIQRTEQGDSAMYLCASSLVMSASGASTDTQYFGPGTRLTVL.

In this sample, this clone turned up a few times. This chain joins TRBV5-4 and TRBJ1-2; D possibly corresponds to TRBD1 (5 bases). The CDR3 extends over 16 amino acids. Trimming shortened V by 3 bases and J by 4 bases, and 19 bases separated the two germline ends. The germline V gene has CDR1 SGHNT and CDR2 YYREEE (reference sequence). CDR3: CASSSPTRVGVYGYTF. CDR3 bases: TGTGCCAGCAGCTCCCCGACCAGGGTAGGGGTCTATGGCTACACCTTC.

Only a few counts were recorded for this clone. The V gene is TRBV6-5, the J gene TRBJ1-2; TRBD1 might be the D (5 bases). The germline V and J ends were trimmed by 6 bases and 5 bases, with 10 bases remaining between them. Looked up from germline, CDR1 is MNHEY and CDR2 is SVGAGI. The length of the CDR3 is 12 residues. In DNA form, the CDR3 reads TGTGCCAGCAGCCGTGACAGTTATGGCTACACCTTC. This sequence encodes CASSRDSYGYTF.

The J gene is TRBJ1-5, the V gene TRBV28; 7 bases match TRBD1. The ends lost 6 bases at V and 0 bases at J; junction bases unmatched: 17. Germline V gene sequence: CDR1 MDHEN, CDR2 SYDVKM. The CDR3 covers 19 residues. The CDR3 spells CASSFPLRGGDGSNQPQHF. The CDR3, as DNA: TGTGCCAGCAGCTTTCCACTAAGAGGGGGCGACGGTAGCAATCAGCCCCAGCATTTT.

The chain recombines TRBV4-3 with TRBJ2-3, with 8 positions matching TRBD2. This CDR3 contains 14 residues. The V gene end was trimmed by 0 bases and the J gene end by 5 bases; junction bases not matched to a gene: 1. Germline V gene sequence: CDR1 LGHNA, CDR2 YSLEER. CDR3 DNA: TGCGCCAGCAGCCAAGACGGGACTAGAGATACGCAGTATTTT. This gives the protein CASSQDGTRDTQYF.

The rearrangement joins TRBV5-6 to TRBJ2-5; D gene uncertain. The J call is in doubt because the DNA end fits TRBJ2-7 better. Germline CDR1 and CDR2: SGHDT and YYEEEE. This CDR3 is built from 16 residues. In nucleotides, the CDR3 is TGTGCCAGCAGCTTCATTAGTCGTACAAATAACTACGAGCAGTACTTC. Protein: CASSFISRTNNYEQYF.

The J gene is TRBJ2-6, the V gene TRBV5-1, with D possibly being TRBD1 or TRBD2 (5 bases each). In germline, CDR1 is SGHRS, CDR2 YFSETQ. This CDR3 contains 15 residues. Trimming removed 5 bases at V and 2 bases at J, with 11 bases between. CDR3 in amino acids: CASRLDSPGANVLTF. The CDR3 nucleotides are TGCGCCAGCAGACTAGACAGTCCTGGGGCCAACGTCCTGACTTTC.

This clone was found a few times. The chain recombines TRBV28 with TRBJ1-1; unclear D gene. The CDR3 is 14 amino acids. The germline V gene encodes CDR1 MDHEN and CDR2 SYDVKM. Trimming shortened V by 5 bases and J by 2 bases, and 12 bases separated the two germline ends. The CDR3 loop reads CASSTPSRNTEAFF. The DNA of the CDR3 is TGTGCCAGCAGTACTCCGTCCCGTAACACTGAAGCTTTCTTT.

This clone was seen repeatedly, ten times or more. V and J are TRBV7-2 and TRBJ1-1, with D maybe TRBD1 (5 bases). CDR3 length equals 14 residues. V was pared by 1 base and J by 8 bases, with 14 bases between. Germline V CDR1 and CDR2: SGHTA, FQGNSA. CDR3 nucleotides: TGTGCCAGCAGCTTAGGCTGGCAGGGAAGCGAAGCTTTCTTT. Translation: CASSLGWQGSEAFF.